This section outlines one T cell receptor (beta chain) sequence together with its context. As yet, its antigen is unknown. The data originate from a study of T cell responses to AZD1222 COVID-19 vaccine. Background on the study: Some second doses came at about 4 weeks and others at about 12 weeks; these were pooled. Whole-study results and caveats: A reported finding is that nearly half of spike-specific TCRs target unmutated variant regions.

Clones were sequenced by immunoSEQ multiplex PCR, and TCRdb holds only the in-frame ones, with some missing. Of some 140,000 clones in the sample, about 87% were seen once. Germline CDR1 and CDR2: WSHSY and SAAADI. The V segment lost 0 bases and the J segment 6 bases; nucleotides outside the gene matches: 6. The CDR3 consists of 15 residues. The sample was peripheral blood, taken on day 0 of AZD1222 vaccination. The clonotype originates from an adult in good health. The chain recombines TRBV10-2 with TRBJ2-7; 9 bases are shared with TRBD1. The CDR3 coding sequence is TGCGCCAGCAGTGAGTCGGGACAGGGAACAATCGAGCAGTACTTC. It yields the protein CASSESGQGTIEQYF.